These 3 T cell receptor beta chains came from one sample sequenced in a study of control samples from healthy donors and cancer patients. Produced via immunoSEQ multiplex PCR; TCRdb's table is partial and in-frame only. The data show roughly 90,000 clones, about 89% seen once. Input material: PBMCs. All receptors come from a woman between 50 and 59 years old with colorectal cancer.

The chain combines TRBV10-2 with TRBJ1-2, with D possibly TRBD1 on 5 matching bases. Germline V gene lookup returns CDR1 WSHSY and CDR2 SAAADI. V lost 7 bases, J lost 7 bases, and 19 bases lay in between. This CDR3 is built from 14 residues. Here the CDR3 DNA reads TGCGCCAGCACGAAAGACCCTGACGGGGGTGGCTACACCTTC. It yields the protein CASTKDPDGGGYTF.

This chain links TRBV5-1 with TRBJ2-1; D possibly corresponds to TRBD1 (5 bases). Germline CDR1 and CDR2: SGHRS and YFSETQ. CDR3 length: 14 amino acids. V lost 1 base to trimming and J lost 8 bases, with 13 bases between them. The CDR3 reads CASSLRQSGDEQFF. The CDR3, as DNA: TGCGCCAGCAGCTTGAGACAGTCGGGCGATGAGCAGTTCTTC.

The rearrangement joins TRBV10-3 to TRBJ2-7; D remains ambiguous. The germline V and J ends were trimmed by 3 bases and 10 bases, with 10 bases remaining between them. This CDR3 has 11 residues. Germline values: CDR1 ENHRY, CDR2 SYGVKD. Here the CDR3 DNA reads TGTGCCATCAGTGATTCGGTGGTTCAGTACGTC. Amino acids: CAISDSVVQYV.